Below, 25 T cell receptor beta chains from the same sample are listed, as sequenced in a study of cytomegalovirus exposure and HLA in healthy donors. Amplification used 60 Vbeta primers and 13 Jbeta primers. Sequenced by immunoSEQ multiplex PCR; TCRdb stores in-frame clones only, minus some. The top ten clones hold approximately 3% of a sample with some 65,000 clones, less than 70% of them seen once. Sequencing input: PBMCs. The origin of the receptors is a man aged 30-40 years in good health and CMV-seronegative.

This clone has a single count. The chain combines TRBV18 with TRBJ1-2; D uncertain. CDR1 and CDR2 (germline): KGHSH, LQKENI. This CDR3 is 14 amino acids long. The germline V and J ends were trimmed by 5 bases and 4 bases, with 14 bases remaining between them. CDR3 nucleotide sequence: TGTGCCAGCTCAAAGAGGGAGGCCACCTATGGCTACACCTTC. Translated, it gives CASSKREATYGYTF.

The rearrangement uses TRBV6-1 and TRBJ1-1; D is perhaps TRBD1 (5 bases). This CDR3 has 14 residues. The V end lost 4 bases, the J end lost 6 bases, and 15 bases lay between the germline ends. Germline CDR1 reads MNHNS; CDR2 reads SASEGT. This CDR3 reads CASSGAGDHPEAFF. CDR3 coding DNA: TGTGCCAGCAGTGGGGCGGGGGATCATCCTGAAGCTTTCTTT.

The genes are TRBV6-1 and TRBJ1-2; no firm D call. The CDR3 covers 13 residues. V was clipped by 1 base and J by 3 bases, with 6 bases between them. Per germline, CDR1 MNHNS and CDR2 SASEGT. Written as DNA, the CDR3 is TGTGCCAGCAGTGAAGACGGGGACTATGGCTACACCTTC. Its protein product is CASSEDGDYGYTF.

This chain links TRBV30 with TRBJ1-4; TRBD1 is a possible D gene (6 bases). Germline CDR1 and CDR2: GTSNPN and SVGIG (reference sequence). This CDR3 region has 13 residues. The V gene lost 4 bases and the J gene lost 7 bases, with 13 bases spanning the gap. CDR3 in amino acids: CAWKQGATEKLFF. Written as DNA, the CDR3 is TGTGCCTGGAAACAGGGCGCCACTGAAAAACTGTTTTTT. The full variable domain, completed using reference TRBV30 and TRBJ1-4, is SQTIHQWPATLVQPVGSPLSLECTVEGTSNPNLYWYRQAAGRGLQLLFYSVGIGQISSEVPQNLSASRPQDRQFILSSKKLLLSDSGFYLCAWKQGATEKLFFGSGTQLSVL.

This rearrangement joins TRBV5-1 to TRBJ2-5; no clear D gene. Per germline, CDR1 SGHRS and CDR2 YFSETQ. Trimming removed 1 base from V and 2 bases from J, with 9 bases in between. This CDR3 spans 14 amino acids. Here the CDR3 reads CASSLQQRQETQYF. The CDR3 region has the DNA TGCGCCAGCAGCTTGCAACAGAGACAAGAGACCCAGTACTTC.

V is TRBV15 and J is TRBJ2-7, with TRBD2 matching 10 bases. Germline-derived CDR1 and CDR2 are LNHNV and YYDKDF (reference sequence). V gave up 5 bases and J gave up 3 bases; unmatched junction bases: 7. The CDR3 is made up of 15 amino acids. This chain's CDR3 is CATSRTTSGVYEQYF. DNA of the CDR3: TGTGCCACCAGCCGGACCACTAGCGGGGTCTACGAGCAGTACTTC.

V gene TRBV6-1 combines with J gene TRBJ2-3; tentative D call: TRBD2 (5 bases). This CDR3 is 15 amino acids long. Germline CDR1 and CDR2: MNHNS and SASEGT. Between the trimmed V and J ends, which lost 7 bases and 7 bases, there was a span of 21 bases. The CDR3 here is CASTVLDFKRNTQYF. The CDR3 nucleotides read TGTGCCAGCACGGTGTTGGACTTCAAGAGGAATACGCAGTATTTT.

The count of this clone is one. The chain is built from TRBV14 and TRBJ1-2, with 8 positions matching TRBD1. V was clipped by 4 bases and J by 8 bases; unmatched bases: 12. CDR1 and CDR2 from the germline V gene are SGHDN and FVKESK. The length of the CDR3 is 15 residues. The CDR3 reads CASSLNRGSTGGYTF. The CDR3 DNA follows: TGTGCCAGCAGCCTAAACAGGGGGTCGACCGGGGGCTACACCTTC.

The chain combines TRBV5-1 with TRBJ1-1; D is unclear. Trimming stripped 0 bases from V and 1 base from J, with 7 bases between. CDR3 length: 14 residues. Germline values: CDR1 SGHRS, CDR2 YFSETQ. The CDR3 DNA follows: TGCGCCAGCAGCTTGGAGGCAGGGAACACTGAAGCTTTCTTT. It translates to CASSLEAGNTEAFF. The full variable domain, rest sourced from reference TRBV5-1 and TRBJ1-1, is KAGVTQTPRYLIKTRGQQVTLSCSPISGHRSVSWYQQTPGQGLQFLFEYFSETQRNKGNFPGRFSGRQFSNSRSEMNVSTLELGDSALYLCASSLEAGNTEAFFGQGTRLTVV.

This chain uses TRBV25-1 with TRBJ1-1, with D tentatively TRBD1 (5 bases). V shed 4 bases and J shed 0 bases, with 12 bases lying between them. Germline V lookup: CDR1 MGHDK, CDR2 SYGVNS. The CDR3 contains 15 residues. The CDR3 spells CASSGGLRMNTEAFF. Written as DNA, the CDR3 is TGTGCCAGCAGTGGGGGCCTCAGGATGAACACTGAAGCTTTCTTT.

The rearrangement joins TRBV6-6 to TRBJ2-7; 8 bases align to TRBD1. The V gene end was trimmed by 2 bases and the J gene end by 2 bases; junction bases not matched to a gene: 5. Germline CDR1 is MNHNY and CDR2 is SVGAGI (reference sequence). This CDR3 contains 15 residues. This CDR3 reads CASSYGAGGTYEQYF. CDR3 coding DNA: TGTGCCAGCAGTTACGGGGCAGGGGGCACCTACGAGCAGTACTTC.

This chain joins TRBV7-2 and TRBJ2-5; perhaps TRBD1 as D (6 bases). The CDR3 has 14 residues. Trimming shortened V by 5 bases and J by 5 bases, and 15 bases separated the two germline ends. Germline V CDR1 and CDR2: SGHTA, FQGNSA. The CDR3 DNA is TGTGCCAGCAGCCCACTGGGGGCCCGGGAGACCCAGTACTTC. It translates to CASSPLGARETQYF.

The chain combines TRBV7-9 with TRBJ2-1, with D perhaps matching TRBD2 (6 bases). Per germline, CDR1 SEHNR and CDR2 FQNEAQ (reference sequence). The CDR3 is 13 residues long. Trimming took off 7 bases at V and 5 bases at J, with 12 bases between the two ends. This chain's CDR3 is CASTSGTHNEQFF. DNA for the CDR3: TGTGCCAGCACCTCCGGGACTCACAATGAGCAGTTCTTC.

The V and J genes are TRBV14 and TRBJ1-4; a possible D gene is TRBD1 (5 bases). V was clipped by 1 base and J by 10 bases, with 16 bases between them. CDR3 length: 15 amino acids. Germline V lookup: CDR1 SGHDN, CDR2 FVKESK. CDR3 region: CASSQANAPGGKLFF. The CDR3, as DNA: TGTGCCAGCAGCCAAGCCAACGCCCCCGGGGGAAAACTGTTTTTT. Complete variable domain (other parts from reference TRBV14 and TRBJ1-4): EAGVTQFPSHSVIEKGQTVTLRCDPISGHDNLYWYRRVMGKEIKFLLHFVKESKQDESGMPNNRFLAERTGGTYSTLKVQPAELEDSGVYFCASSQANAPGGKLFFGSGTQLSVL.

The chain uses TRBV11-2 and TRBJ2-5; TRBD1 matches at 7 bases. Per germline, CDR1 SGHAT and CDR2 FQNNGV. The V gene end was trimmed by 2 bases and the J gene end by 3 bases; junction bases not matched to a gene: 6. This CDR3 region has 15 residues. In DNA form, the CDR3 reads TGTGCCAGCAGCTTATGGGGCCAGGGGGAAGAGACCCAGTACTTC. It is translated as CASSLWGQGEETQYF.

J is TRBJ2-7 and V is TRBV5-1; 8 bases align to TRBD2. Trimming took 4 bases from V and 3 from J; bases not matched to a gene: 6. The CDR3 sequence is 14 residues long. The germline V gene has CDR1 SGHRS and CDR2 YFSETQ. CDR3 sequence reads: CASSPGGTNYEQYF. CDR3 nucleotide sequence: TGCGCCAGCAGCCCGGGAGGGACTAACTACGAGCAGTACTTC.

The V and J genes are TRBV10-3 and TRBJ1-1, with 9 bases identical to TRBD1. The germline gives CDR1 ENHRY, CDR2 SYGVKD. V lost 6 bases and J lost 2; bases outside the gene matches: 4. The CDR3 loop spans 14 amino acids. CDR3 region: CAIRGQGDNTEAFF. CDR3 in DNA: TGTGCCATCAGGGGACAGGGAGATAACACTGAAGCTTTCTTT.

The rearrangement joins TRBV7-2 to TRBJ2-7; D uncertain. CDR3 length equals 13 residues. Trimming left V 6 bases short and J 4 bases short, with 13 bases between. Germline loops: CDR1 SGHTA, CDR2 FQGNSA. The CDR3 coding sequence is TGTGCCAGCAGAACTACCGGCAATTACGAGCAGTACTTC. Translating gives CASRTTGNYEQYF.

This clone has only a few counts. The chain combines TRBV19 with TRBJ2-7; 12 nucleotides align to TRBD1. The CDR3 is 16 residues long. Per germline, CDR1 LNHDA and CDR2 SQIVND (reference sequence). The junction had 7 bases not matched to a gene; V was cut back by 3 bases and J by 4 bases. CDR3: CASSIRGQGASYEQYF. In DNA form, the CDR3 reads TGTGCCAGTAGTATTAGGGGACAGGGGGCTTCGTACGAGCAGTACTTC.

The chain carries TRBV9 and TRBJ2-5; 8 bases align to TRBD2. Per germline, CDR1 SGDLS and CDR2 YYNGEE. V trimming: 0 bases; J trimming: 5 bases; junction bases outside the gene matches: 6. This CDR3 has 15 amino acids. The CDR3 DNA reads as TGTGCCAGCAGCGTAGATAGCGGGATTGGGGAGACCCAGTACTTC. This encodes CASSVDSGIGETQYF.

This clone appeared a few times. V gene TRBV5-1 combines with J gene TRBJ2-3; no reliable D call. V was trimmed by 5 bases and J by 0 bases, leaving 19 bases between them. This CDR3 contains 17 residues. The V gene's germline CDR1 is SGHRS and CDR2 YFSETQ. As DNA, the CDR3 is TGCGCCAGCAGTTCCCCTTACCCAGTATCTAGCACAGATACGCAGTATTTT. Translation gives CASSSPYPVSSTDTQYF.

The chain links TRBV27 to TRBJ2-7; 7 bases line up with TRBD1. The CDR3 runs to 13 residues. Trimming cost V 6 bases and J 3 bases; bases outside gene matches: 5. Germline V CDR1 and CDR2: MNHEY, SMNVEV (reference sequence). CDR3 sequence: CASRTGQNYEQYF. The CDR3 DNA sequence: TGTGCCAGCAGGACGGGACAGAACTACGAGCAGTACTTC.

This clone is classed as medium-sized. The chain combines TRBV7-9 with TRBJ2-7, with a possible D match to TRBD2 (7 bases). In germline, CDR1 is SEHNR, CDR2 FQNEAQ (reference sequence). The CDR3 is made up of 14 amino acids. V dropped 1 base and J dropped 2 bases, with 9 bases sitting between them. CDR3 loop: CASSLVGGPYEQYF. DNA of the CDR3: TGTGCCAGCAGCTTAGTGGGGGGGCCCTACGAGCAGTACTTC. The variable domain in full, with the rest retrieved from reference TRBV7-9 and TRBJ2-7, is DTGVSQNPRHKITKRGQNVTFRCDPISEHNRLYWYRQTLGQGPEFLTYFQNEAQLEKSRLLSDRFSAERPKGSFSTLEIQRTEQGDSAMYLCASSLVGGPYEQYFGPGTRLTVT.

This sequence joins TRBV6-1 and TRBJ2-2, with 7 bases identical to TRBD1. Unmatched junction bases numbered 3, after V lost 0 bases and J lost 8 bases. The length of the CDR3 is 14 residues. Germline CDR1 is MNHNS and CDR2 is SASEGT. Here the CDR3 DNA reads TGTGCCAGCAGTGAAGCGACAGGGCTTGGGGAGCTGTTTTTT. Its protein is CASSEATGLGELFF.

The chain couples TRBV29-1 to TRBJ2-2, with TRBD1 matching over 9 bases. CDR1 SQVTM and CDR2 ANQGSEA come from the germline V gene. This CDR3 has 17 amino acids. The V segment lost 4 bases and the J segment 2 bases; nucleotides outside the gene matches: 11. The CDR3 DNA reads as TGCAGCGTTGTTGGACAGGGGAGGTTGGGAAACACCGGGGAGCTGTTTTTT. As protein: CSVVGQGRLGNTGELFF.